These 19 T cell receptor beta chains share one sample of origin, sequenced in a study of tissue T cells after allogeneic stem cell transplantation (dated by TCRdb to about 2022). Libraries were prepared through the immunoSEQ multiplex PCR assay. Drawn from immuneACCESS, this table holds only the in-frame rearrangements with V and J called that TCRdb kept. Clones are partly lost; checked studies trace under half to an unresolved V gene and leave the rest unexplained. The sample profile shows about 48,000 clones; around 70% of them were found once. The ten largest clones represent around 0.5% of the sample. The sample taken for sequencing was sorted cells pooled from one or two spleens. Receptors were obtained from a pool of C57BL/6 mice in good health.

With respect to this clone: Genes and germline are mouse. The read terminates 1 residue before the CDR3 end, so the remaining end is supplied by the germline J gene. The J gene is TRBJ2-5, the V gene TRBV29; TRBD1 aligns across 10 bases. The CDR3 has 15 amino acids. Germline assignment: CDR1 MSHET and CDR2 SYDVDS. Trimming at V came to 2 bases and at J to 4 bases, leaving 3 bases not matched to a gene. CDR3 bases read: TGTGCTAGCAGTTTAATTGGACAGGGGGAAGACACCCAGTAC. It specifies CASSLIGQGEDTQY. The entire CDR3 sequence reads CASSLIGQGEDTQYF.

This clone was recorded only once. Genes and germline are mouse. The read halts 1 residue ahead of the CDR3 end, with the missing end drawn from the germline J gene. This sequence joins TRBV13-2 and TRBJ2-2; 8 positions agree with TRBD2. Germline V gene data show CDR1 as NNHNN and CDR2 as SYGAGS (reference sequence). This CDR3 is 14 amino acids long. V was clipped by 2 bases and J by 3 bases; unmatched bases: 0. CDR3 region: CASGETGDTGQLYF. Partial CDR3 DNA: TGTGCCAGCGGTGAGACTGGGGACACCGGGCAGCTCTAC.

On this clone: Any gene name here is a mouse gene name. Read sequence stops 1 residue before the CDR3 end, and the germline J gene provides the missing end. This chain connects TRBV13-2 to TRBJ2-7, with 9 bases fitting TRBD1. J lost 3 bases, V lost 2 bases, and 3 bases had no gene match. CDR3 size: 14 residues. Germline assignment: CDR1 NNHNN and CDR2 SYGAGS (reference sequence). CDR3 bases read: TGTGCCAGCGGTGAATGGACAGGGGACTATGAACAGTAC. It yields the protein CASGEWTGDYEQY. The entire CDR3 protein is CASGEWTGDYEQYF.

Note on this clone: The gene symbols are mouse symbols. The read terminates 1 residue before the CDR3 end, so the remaining end is supplied by the germline J gene. The chain links TRBV13-3 to TRBJ2-4, with D uncertain. Germline lookup yields CDR1 NNHDY and CDR2 SYVADS. Trimming removed 1 base at V and 0 bases at J, with 6 bases between. The CDR3 loop spans 14 amino acids. CDR3 amino acids: CASSDKQSQNTLYF. The part of the CDR3 DNA that was read is TGTGCCAGCAGTGATAAGCAAAGTCAAAACACCTTGTAC.

On this clone: Mouse germline and gene names are used. The read terminates 1 residue ahead of where the CDR3 ends, so the germline J gene completes it. The chain has TRBV19 and TRBJ2-5; 12 bases are a match to TRBD1. V shed 7 bases, J shed 7 bases, and the junction held 4 bases outside the gene matches. This CDR3 is 13 amino acids long. Germline V CDR1 and CDR2: FNHDT, SITEND (reference sequence). The CDR3 reads CASGGQGAYTQYF. CDR3 DNA (partial): TGTGCCAGCGGGGGACAGGGGGCCTACACCCAGTAC.

As for this clone: The gene symbols are mouse symbols. CDR3 region: CASGEEGADTEVFF. The sequenced CDR3 bases are TGTGCCAGCGGTGAAGAGGGGGCAGACACAGAAGTCTTC. This chain uses TRBV13-2 with TRBJ1-1; 7 nucleotides match TRBD1. With the read ending 1 residue before the CDR3 end, the germline J gene is used to fill in that end. The V gene end was trimmed by 2 bases and the J gene end by 3 bases; junction bases not matched to a gene: 4. This CDR3 has 14 residues. Germline lookup yields CDR1 NNHNN and CDR2 SYGAGS (reference sequence).

Comment on this clone: Gene names are mouse gene names. The observed sequence ends 1 residue before the CDR3 terminus, with the missing tail filled in from the germline J gene. The chain is built from TRBV13-2 and TRBJ2-5, with a possible D match to TRBD1 (6 bases). The CDR3 has 14 amino acids. Trimming left V 3 bases short and J 3 bases short, with 11 bases between. Germline values: CDR1 NNHNN, CDR2 SYGAGS (reference sequence). The sequenced CDR3 bases are TGTGCCAGCGGTGTCCCGGGACAACAAGACACCCAGTAC. Translation gives CASGVPGQQDTQY. In full, the CDR3 reads CASGVPGQQDTQYF.

To note about this clone: The gene names here belong to mouse. The CDR3 extends 1 residue past the end of the read, so its final part is completed from the germline J gene. This specimen includes other DNA sequences encoding the same CDR3. This chain joins TRBV3 and TRBJ2-7; TRBD1 or TRBD2 may be the D gene (5 bases each). This CDR3 spans 12 amino acids. Germline loops: CDR1 SNHLY, CDR2 FYNGKV (reference sequence). Trimming pared 1 base from V and 7 bases from J, leaving 8 bases between. The CDR3 bases that were read are TGTGCCAGCAGCTTAGATAGGGGCGAACAGTAC. Protein sequence: CASSLDRGEQY. The full CDR3 protein reads CASSLDRGEQYF.

A note on this clone: Any gene name here is a mouse gene name. The missing CDR3 end, 1 residue past where the read stops, is filled in from the germline J gene. The V gene is TRBV2, the J gene TRBJ2-7; TRBD1 agrees at 7 bases. V lost 6 bases and J lost 4; bases outside the gene matches: 6. The V gene's germline CDR1 is LGHNA and CDR2 YSYQKL. The CDR3 length is 13 residues. CDR3 bases read: TGTGCCAGCAGACGGGACAGAATTTATGAACAGTAC. Its translation: CASRRDRIYEQY. The CDR3 as a whole reads CASRRDRIYEQYF.

In the case of this clone: Genes here carry mouse names. Sequencing ends 1 residue short of the CDR3 end; the germline J gene provides the rest. This rearrangement joins TRBV13-3 to TRBJ1-1; D is possibly TRBD1 (6 bases). Trimming left V 5 bases short and J 2 bases short, with 7 bases between. This CDR3 contains 12 residues. CDR1 is NNHDY and CDR2 is SYVADS in the germline V gene. Here the CDR3 reads CASRDSNTEVFF. The part of the CDR3 DNA that was read is TGTGCCAGCAGGGACAGTAACACAGAAGTCTTC.

A word on this clone: Genes and germline come from the mouse. The DNA ends 1 residue before the CDR3 does, and the rest of the CDR3 is filled in from the germline J gene. V is TRBV26 and J is TRBJ2-4; D might be TRBD1 (6 bases). Germline CDR1 reads KGHPV; CDR2 reads FQNQEV (reference sequence). CDR3 length: 13 amino acids. V was trimmed by 2 bases and J by 4 bases, leaving 7 bases between them. Partial CDR3 DNA: TGTGCCAGCAGTCTGGAGGGGGAAAACACCTTGTAC. Residues: CASSLEGENTLY. The whole CDR3 is CASSLEGENTLYF.

Concerning this clone itself: Mouse gene names apply. The missing CDR3 end, 1 residue past where the read stops, is filled in from the germline J gene. The chain has TRBV19 and TRBJ2-4; D gene unclear. Deletions cut 3 bases from V and 0 bases from J, with 5 bases between. The CDR3 loop spans 13 amino acids. Germline loops: CDR1 FNHDT, CDR2 SITEND (reference sequence). The covered CDR3 bases are TGTGCCAGCAGTAGAATTAGTCAAAACACCTTGTAC. Protein sequence: CASSRISQNTLY. The complete CDR3 protein is CASSRISQNTLYF.

With regard to this clone: Mouse gene names and germline throughout. The read ends 1 residue shy of where the CDR3 ends; the end is completed using the germline J gene. The V gene is TRBV23, the J gene TRBJ2-5. Germline-derived CDR1 and CDR2 are KGHTA and FQNQQP. CDR3 length equals 14 residues. The DNA read from the CDR3 is TGCTCCAGCAGTCAATCTGGACGCCAAGACACCCAGTAC. Amino acids: CSSSQSGRQDTQY. The whole CDR3 sequence reads CSSSQSGRQDTQYF.

In regard to this clone: The listed genes are named as in mouse. The read halts 1 residue ahead of the CDR3 end, with the missing end drawn from the germline J gene. The V and J genes are TRBV13-2 and TRBJ2-3; TRBD2 matches at 9 bases. Germline V gene lookup returns CDR1 NNHNN and CDR2 SYGAGS (reference sequence). The CDR3 is 16 residues long. V lost 1 base and J lost 1; bases outside the gene matches: 4. The sequenced part of the CDR3 DNA is TGTGCCAGCGGTGATAGGGACTGGGAAGGTGCAGAAACGCTGTAT. Translating it yields CASGDRDWEGAETLY. The CDR3 as a whole reads CASGDRDWEGAETLYF.

This clone was observed a handful of times. The gene symbols are mouse symbols. The CDR3 end lies 1 residue beyond the end of the read and is filled in from the germline J gene. V usage is TRBV12-2 and J usage is TRBJ2-3; 8 bases match TRBD2. V was clipped by 1 base and J by 0 bases; unmatched bases: 2. The CDR3 consists of 15 residues. Germline V gives CDR1 SGHLS, CDR2 HYDKME. The CDR3 DNA, read in part, is TGTGCCAGCTCTCTTTCTGGGGGGAGTGCAGAAACGCTGTAT. Its protein is CASSLSGGSAETLY. The CDR3, in full, reads CASSLSGGSAETLYF.

Regarding this clone: Any gene name here is a mouse gene name. Read sequence stops 1 residue before the CDR3 end, and the germline J gene provides the missing end. In the same sample, other DNA sequences code for this CDR3. V is TRBV13-1 and J is TRBJ2-7; TRBD2 aligns across 9 bases. Germline values: CDR1 NSHNY, CDR2 SYGAGN. This CDR3 region has 15 residues. The junction had 2 bases not matched to a gene; V was cut back by 0 bases and J by 1 base. The part of the CDR3 DNA that was read is TGTGCCAGCAGTGATGCGCTGGGGGGGTCCTATGAACAGTAC. Its translation: CASSDALGGSYEQY. The whole CDR3 sequence reads CASSDALGGSYEQYF.

Details on this clone: Gene names follow the mouse nomenclature. Sequencing ends 1 residue short of the CDR3 end; the germline J gene provides the rest. The same CDR3 arises from other DNA sequences in this sample as well. The chain uses TRBV1 and TRBJ2-1; no reliable D call. The V and J ends lost 1 base and 1 base respectively, with 5 bases between them. This CDR3 contains 14 residues. CDR1 and CDR2 from the germline V gene are NSQYPW and LRSPGD (reference sequence). CDR3 DNA (partial): TGCACCTGCAGTGCAGGCCAGAACTATGCTGAGCAGTTC. As protein: CTCSAGQNYAEQF. The whole CDR3 protein reads CTCSAGQNYAEQFF.

Notes on this clone: Gene names and germline match the mouse. The read falls 1 residue short of the CDR3 end, and the missing part is taken from the germline J gene. The chain couples TRBV12-1 to TRBJ1-4; the D gene is possibly TRBD1 (6 bases). Germline assignment: CDR1 SGHSN and CDR2 HYEKVE. CDR3 length: 14 amino acids. Trimming cost V 4 bases and J 4 bases, with 12 bases left between them. The CDR3 DNA, read in part, is TGTGCCAGCTCCCTCCGGGACAACAACGAAAGATTATTT. Amino acids: CASSLRDNNERLF. In full, the CDR3 is CASSLRDNNERLFF. The full variable domain, in which reference TRBV12-1 and TRBJ1-4 provide the parts outside the CDR3, is DSGVVQSPRHIIKEKGGRSVLTCIPISGHSNVVWYQQTLGKELKFLIQHYEKVERDKGFLPSRFSVQQFDDYHSEMNMSALELEDSAMYFCASSLRDNNERLFFGHGTKLSVL.

This clone was picked up a small number of times. These gene names are mouse names. The CDR3 is cut off 1 residue early in the read; its end comes from the germline J gene. This sequence joins TRBV15 and TRBJ2-7; 9 bases fit TRBD1. From germline, CDR1 is SGHND and CDR2 FRSKSL. The CDR3 is 13 amino acids. The V and J ends lost 6 bases and 6 bases, in that order; junction bases with no gene match: 6. CDR3 amino acids: CASSQGQGGEQYF. Partial CDR3 DNA: TGTGCCAGCAGCCAGGGACAGGGAGGTGAACAGTAC.